These T cell receptor beta chains were read from a single sample in a study of T cells after yellow fever vaccination. TCRdb recomputed calls from the 5' RACE reads with MiXCR, one row per CDR3 protein. Of 400,000 to 650,000 distinct CDR3 sequences listed, less than 25% were seen once; the top ten hold about 16%. Sequenced material: PBMCs, taken roughly 20 days after the first yellow fever vaccination. All receptors come from a man in his late teens or twenties who received the YFV17D yellow fever vaccine. The conserved cysteine and the conserved F or W are not part of the CDR3 here.

V gene,J gene,CDR3 protein
TRBV29-1,TRBJ1-5,SVKTGVDQPQH
TRBV7-9,TRBJ2-3,ASTLLQSPGY
TRBV5-1,TRBJ1-2,ASSLEEGLYYGYT
TRBV5-4,TRBJ2-1,ASRYGPGANEQF
TRBV7-2,TRBJ2-2,ASRRAQGWGELF
TRBV6-1,TRBJ2-4,ATASLAKNIQY
TRBV25-1,TRBJ1-3,ASSTGIGNTIY
TRBV2,TRBJ2-3,ASCCGTDTQY
TRBV20-1,TRBJ1-6,SARGQNNSPLH
TRBV10-3,TRBJ1-1,AISADENTEAF
TRBV20-1,TRBJ1-2,SASGPGQGNYGYT
TRBV7-9,TRBJ1-3,ASSVPLSGNTIY
TRBV7-9,TRBJ2-1,ASSPTQGENEQF
TRBV29-1,TRBJ2-3,SVEDGGGIGTDTQY
TRBV5-1,TRBJ2-3,ASSAWGRSSTDTQY
TRBV1,TRBJ2-7,TSSQDREDRGASDYEQY
TRBV5-1,TRBJ2-3,ASSLAGTLAGNTQY
TRBV5-1,TRBJ2-1,ASSPAVGTYNEQF
TRBV5-5,TRBJ1-5,ASSLGDGYQPQH
TRBV5-1,TRBJ2-5,ASSLRSGGPGETQY
TRBV7-9,TRBJ2-5,ASSLNQVQETQY
TRBV2,TRBJ1-6,ASTPNRGQLWGSPLH
TRBV12-3/TRBV12-4,TRBJ1-1,ASSTRRGEAF
TRBV6-6,TRBJ2-3,ASLGGSTDTQY
TRBV11-2,TRBJ1-2,ASSLGDYEGYT
TRBV7-9,TRBJ1-4,ASSLSGGLNEKLF
TRBV3-1,TRBJ1-3,ASSTTGGLGNTIY
TRBV7-3,TRBJ2-2,ASSLTGGSSGELF
TRBV5-1,TRBJ2-7,ASSFIVGREDEQY
TRBV18,TRBJ1-2,ASSPESRTNYGYT
TRBV20-1,TRBJ1-1,SAPGRTKGRAF
TRBV3-1,TRBJ2-2,ASSQVGNGFVANTGELF
TRBV2,TRBJ1-5,ASSEQGGDQPQH
TRBV4-3,TRBJ2-5,ASSQRRRASDQETQY
TRBV6-1,TRBJ2-6,ASSARGLAPGANVLT
TRBV6-1,TRBJ1-2,ASTHRATGQGSNYGYT
TRBV20-1,TRBJ2-3,SAGRQGGSTDTQY
TRBV15,TRBJ1-6,ATSRDSPGQGTSLH
TRBV2,TRBJ2-1,ASSVQDLSHNEQF
TRBV24-1,TRBJ2-3,ATSDTALAGGLDTQY
TRBV20-1,TRBJ2-1,SAYRAPRDNEQF
TRBV9,TRBJ1-1,ASIPPAHENTEAF
TRBV7-3,TRBJ2-2,ASSTVTTGGELF
TRBV15,TRBJ2-7,ATSRDRQTSYEQY
TRBV12-3/TRBV12-4,TRBJ1-1,ASTPSLLEAF
TRBV5-1,TRBJ2-7,ASSLVTDSYEQY
TRBV5-4,TRBJ2-1,ASSVSGTNNEQF
TRBV28,TRBJ2-1,ASSLFSVGGQGTYNEQF
TRBV5-6,TRBJ1-2,ASSLVKYGYT
TRBV6-1,TRBJ1-1,ASSRTRGGENTEAF
TRBV6-5,TRBJ1-2,ASSYSKTGVGYT
TRBV2,TRBJ1-4,ASNPGQGGKLF
TRBV5-6,TRBJ2-1,ASSLLGEGNEQF
TRBV12-5,TRBJ2-7,ASGRGDHYEQY
TRBV4-1,TRBJ1-2,ASSLLGDRRDGYT
TRBV19,TRBJ2-5,ASRTNRAGAGETQY
TRBV6-2/TRBV6-3,TRBJ1-1,ASCYPWAEAF
TRBV11-2,TRBJ2-1,ASSRAGYNEQF
TRBV5-1,TRBJ2-1,ASSSLAGGQHEQF